This TCR beta chain was obtained from a study of T cell repertoires in cytomegalovirus infection. Study-level background: It was the public TCR beta signatures that indicated both CMV infection and matching HLA type.

TCRdb re-called the reads with MiXCR, one entry per CDR3 protein. This repertoire shows some 350,000 distinct CDR3 sequences, around a sixth found once; its top ten account for about 10%. This clonotype came up many times. The antigen is unknown. Study observations and caveats: The cumulative frequency of public TCR beta families identified carriers of CMV plus the relevant HLA.

Germline assignment: CDR1 MNHEY and CDR2 SVGEGT. This CDR3 spans 15 amino acids. V lost 6 bases and J 1 base, leaving 15 bases between the germline ends. J is TRBJ1-1 and V is TRBV6-2 or TRBV6-3, with TRBD1 as a possible D gene (5 bases). Sequenced: PBMCs. This sequence originates from a human donor in good health (CMV status not recorded). Some clones in this sample may be carry-over from other donors' samples. The CDR3 nucleotides read TGTGCCAGCAGCCCGGGGAGAGGGACGAACACTGAAGCTTTCTTT. Residues: CASSPGRGTNTEAFF.